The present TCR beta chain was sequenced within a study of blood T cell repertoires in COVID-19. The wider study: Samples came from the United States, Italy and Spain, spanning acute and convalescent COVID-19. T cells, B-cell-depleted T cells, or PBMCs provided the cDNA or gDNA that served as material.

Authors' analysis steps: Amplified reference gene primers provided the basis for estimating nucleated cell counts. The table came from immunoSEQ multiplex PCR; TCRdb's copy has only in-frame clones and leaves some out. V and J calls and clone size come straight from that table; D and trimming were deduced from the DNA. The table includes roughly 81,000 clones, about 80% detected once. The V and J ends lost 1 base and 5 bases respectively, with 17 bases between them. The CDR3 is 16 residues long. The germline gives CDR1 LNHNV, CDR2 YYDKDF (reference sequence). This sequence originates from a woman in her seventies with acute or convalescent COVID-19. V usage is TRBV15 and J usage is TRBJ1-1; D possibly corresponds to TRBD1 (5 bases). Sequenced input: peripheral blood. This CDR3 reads CATSRGVGHPETEAFF. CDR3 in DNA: TGTGCCACCAGCAGAGGGGTAGGACACCCGGAGACTGAAGCTTTCTTT.